The 16 T cell receptor beta chains reported below all come from one sample, sequenced in a study of T cells in Graves' hyperthyroidism and ophthalmopathy. From RNA transcripts, TCR beta CDR3 regions were amplified. During a first-round RT-PCR of the TCR CDR3, the HTBI primer set was used. TCRdb analysed the multiplex PCR reads with MiXCR anew, one entry per CDR3 protein. In the table there are around 570,000 distinct CDR3 sequences, just under 20% of which are singletons. The sequenced material came from blood. The source of these receptors is a man between 40 and 49 years old with Graves' ophthalmopathy.

This chain uses TRBV5-4 with TRBJ2-5, with D maybe TRBD2 (6 bases). The V gene's germline CDR1 is SGHNT and CDR2 YYREEE (reference sequence). This CDR3 has 14 residues. V was pared by 2 bases and J by 7 bases, with 15 bases between. CDR3 loop: CASSLRGESRTQYF. CDR3 nucleotide sequence: TGTGCCAGCAGCTTACGCGGGGAGTCACGGACCCAGTACTTC.

The chain's CDR3 is CASSPYEDNYGYTF. The CDR3 coding sequence is TGTGCCAGCAGCCCCTATGAAGATAACTATGGCTACACCTTC. This chain joins TRBV6-2 or TRBV6-3 and TRBJ1-2; D gene uncertain. From germline, CDR1 is MNHEY and CDR2 SVGEGT. The CDR3 loop spans 14 amino acids. Trimming shortened V by 6 bases and J by 1 base, and 12 bases separated the two germline ends.

This clonotype was counted at least ten times. In DNA form, the CDR3 reads TGTGCCTGGAGTGTAAGTTGGGACAGTAACACTGAAGCTTTCTTT. Its translation is CAWSVSWDSNTEAFF. The rearrangement uses TRBV30 and TRBJ1-1, with 7 bases fitting TRBD1. Germline V lookup: CDR1 GTSNPN, CDR2 SVGIG (reference sequence). The CDR3 totals 15 residues. V shed 0 bases, J shed 2 bases, and the junction held 6 bases outside the gene matches.

This clonotype has a handful of counts. The rearrangement links TRBV30 to TRBJ1-4; D uncertain. V gave up 4 bases and J gave up 2 bases, with 17 bases separating them. Germline-derived CDR1 and CDR2 are GTSNPN and SVGIG (reference sequence). The CDR3 totals 16 residues. The CDR3 region is CAWTPTLKATNEKLFF. CDR3 coding DNA: TGTGCCTGGACTCCCACCCTAAAGGCGACTAATGAAAAACTGTTTTTT.

This chain joins TRBV18 and TRBJ1-5; D remains unclear. The CDR3 is 15 residues long. V was cut by 1 base and J by 11 bases, with 18 bases left in between. Per germline, CDR1 KGHSH and CDR2 LQKENI. In DNA, the CDR3 is TGTGCCAGCTCACCACGAGGGTCCCCAATCATGACCCAGCATTTT. Translation gives CASSPRGSPIMTQHF.

This clonotype was observed at least ten times. The genes are TRBV3-1 and TRBJ1-6; D remains unclear. The CDR3 sequence is 14 residues long. In germline, CDR1 is LGHDT, CDR2 YNNKEL (reference sequence). Trimming removed 2 bases at V and 11 bases at J, with 13 bases between. The CDR3 region is CASSQTGPLAPLHF. For the CDR3, the DNA is TGTGCCAGCAGCCAAACGGGCCCCCTGGCACCCCTCCACTTT. The variable domain in full, with the rest retrieved from reference TRBV3-1 and TRBJ1-6, is DTAVSQTPKYLVTQMGNDKSIKCEQNLGHDTMYWYKQDSKKFLKIMFSYNNKELIINETVPNRFSPKSPDKAHLNLHINSLELGDSAVYFCASSQTGPLAPLHFGNGTRLTVT.

The chain uses TRBV6-2 or TRBV6-3 and TRBJ2-2, with D uncertain. V gave up 2 bases and J gave up 6 bases, with 7 bases separating them. This CDR3 is 13 amino acids long. In germline, CDR1 is MNHEY, CDR2 SVGEGT. This chain's CDR3 is CASSYGFSGELFF. The CDR3 DNA reads as TGTGCCAGCAGTTACGGGTTTTCCGGGGAGCTGTTTTTT.

This clonotype was seen at least ten times. V usage is TRBV6-2 or TRBV6-3 and J usage is TRBJ2-5; D is unresolved. The length of the CDR3 is 13 residues. Germline assignment: CDR1 MNHEY and CDR2 SVGEGT. V lost 7 bases to trimming and J lost 1 base, with 10 bases between them. The DNA for the CDR3 is TGTGCCAGCAACCGCGGTGGCCAAGAGACCCAGTACTTC. Amino acids: CASNRGGQETQYF.

In its sample, this clonotype was seen many times. The rearrangement links TRBV20-1 to TRBJ2-2, with D perhaps TRBD2 (5 bases). The length of the CDR3 is 13 residues. With 1 base removed from V and 7 bases from J, the gap between germline ends came to 10 bases. Germline loops: CDR1 DFQATT, CDR2 SNEGSKA (reference sequence). The CDR3 coding sequence is TGCAGTGCTAGAGTGAGGGTGGACGGGGAGCTGTTTTTT. This codes for CSARVRVDGELFF.

The genes are TRBV3-1 and TRBJ2-1; perhaps TRBD1 as D (5 bases). Germline V gives CDR1 LGHDT, CDR2 YNNKEL (reference sequence). V lost 4 bases, J lost 1 base, and 14 bases lay in between. The CDR3 is made up of 16 amino acids. The CDR3 DNA reads TGTGCCAGCAGCCCTTTGGGGCAGGTTTCCTACAATGAGCAGTTCTTC. Translation gives CASSPLGQVSYNEQFF.

The CDR3 nucleotides read TGCGCCAGCAGCTTGGTATCGCCGGACGGAGAGCAGTTCTTC. This sequence encodes CASSLVSPDGEQFF. The genes are TRBV5-1 and TRBJ2-1; no definite D call. There are 14 residues in the CDR3. The V end was cut by 0 bases, the J end by 10 bases, with 14 bases between. From germline, CDR1 is SGHRS and CDR2 YFSETQ.

The rearrangement uses TRBV5-6 and TRBJ1-3; no definite D call. Germline V gives CDR1 SGHDT, CDR2 YYEEEE. The CDR3 runs to 18 residues. The germline V and J ends were trimmed by 1 base and 0 bases, with 17 bases remaining between them. The CDR3 loop reads CASSLYLLRATSGNTIYF. In nucleotides, the CDR3 is TGTGCCAGCAGCTTGTACCTCCTCCGGGCCACCTCTGGAAACACCATATATTTT.

There are a few counts of this clonotype. The CDR3 bases are TGTGCCTGGTCTCTAATTAGCTCTGGGGCCAACGTCCTGACTTTC. This translates into CAWSLISSGANVLTF. The rearrangement links TRBV30 to TRBJ2-6; no clear D. The length of the CDR3 is 15 residues. Germline CDR1 reads GTSNPN; CDR2 reads SVGIG (reference sequence). The V gene lost 5 bases and the J gene lost 0 bases, with 11 bases spanning the gap.

This chain links TRBV10-3 with TRBJ1-5; TRBD1 matches at 7 bases. Germline V gene lookup returns CDR1 ENHRY and CDR2 SYGVKD. V trimming: 0 bases; J trimming: 7 bases; junction bases outside the gene matches: 12. This CDR3 has 17 amino acids. The DNA of the CDR3 is TGTGCCATCAGTGAGTCGGCCTATCGGGACAGCCAACAGCCCCAGCATTTT. Amino acids: CAISESAYRDSQQPQHF.

There are a few counts of this clonotype. CDR3 DNA sequence: TGCGCCAGCAGCCAAGACTACACAGATACGCAGTATTTT. This sequence encodes CASSQDYTDTQYF. The chain links TRBV4-1 to TRBJ2-3, with D unresolved. V lost 0 bases and J lost 2, with 3 bases in between. This CDR3 is 13 amino acids long. CDR1 and CDR2 from the germline V gene are MGHRA and YSYEKL.

V is TRBV6-6 and J is TRBJ2-6; 10 nucleotides match TRBD2. Trimming cost V 0 bases and J 2 bases; bases outside gene matches: 7. Per germline, CDR1 MNHNY and CDR2 SVGAGI (reference sequence). This CDR3 is 19 amino acids long. CDR3: CASSYSGASGRAGANVLTF. The CDR3 coding sequence is TGTGCCAGCAGTTACTCCGGGGCTAGCGGGAGAGCTGGGGCCAACGTCCTGACTTTC.